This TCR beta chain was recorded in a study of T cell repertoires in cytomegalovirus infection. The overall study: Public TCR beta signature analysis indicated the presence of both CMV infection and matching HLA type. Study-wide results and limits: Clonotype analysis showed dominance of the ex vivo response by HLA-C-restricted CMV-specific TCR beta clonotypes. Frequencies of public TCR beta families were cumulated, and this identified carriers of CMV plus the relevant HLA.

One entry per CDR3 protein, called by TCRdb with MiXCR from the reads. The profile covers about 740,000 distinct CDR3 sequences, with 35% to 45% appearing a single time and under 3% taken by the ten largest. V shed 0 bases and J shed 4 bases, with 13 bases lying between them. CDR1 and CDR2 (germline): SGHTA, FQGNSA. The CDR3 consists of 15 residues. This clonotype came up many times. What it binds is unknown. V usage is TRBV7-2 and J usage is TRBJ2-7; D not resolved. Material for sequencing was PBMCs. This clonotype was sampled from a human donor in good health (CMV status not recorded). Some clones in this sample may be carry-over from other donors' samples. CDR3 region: CASSLASGQTYEQYF. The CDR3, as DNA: TGTGCCAGCAGCTTAGCTTCGGGCCAAACTTACGAGCAGTACTTC. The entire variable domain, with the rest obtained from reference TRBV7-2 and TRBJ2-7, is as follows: GAGVSQSPSNKVTEKGKDVELRCDPISGHTALYWYRQSLGQGLEFLIYFQGNSAPDKSGLPSDRFSAERTGGSVSTLTIQRTQQEDSAVYLCASSLASGQTYEQYFGPGTRLTVT.